This is a list of T cell receptor beta chains from one sample in a study of blood T cells in healthy people across ages. MiXCR was run by TCRdb on the 5' RACE reads, yielding one entry per CDR3 protein. There are over 700,000 distinct CDR3 sequences in the sample; about 53% occur only once, and about 42% lies in the top ten. Sequencing was done on a sample of blood. These receptors were collected from an elderly man in good health. Both conserved end residues are part of each CDR3. Each record gives: J gene, clone size, V gene, D gene, CDR3 protein, CDR3 DNA. The D gene is left open where the match is weak. Clone size, where shown, is once, few, many, or a class for clones that have expanded.

TRBJ1-2	NA	TRBV20-1	NA	CSARRMGTANYGYTF	TGCAGTGCTAGAAGGATGGGGACCGCTAACTATGGCTACACCTTC
TRBJ2-7	NA	TRBV28	NA	CATSRALGAYEQYF	TGTGCAACTAGTAGGGCCCTGGGAGCCTACGAGCAGTACTTC
TRBJ2-7	few	TRBV5-1	TRBD1	CASSLVTGNQDEQYF	TGCGCCAGCAGCTTAGTGACAGGGAATCAAGACGAGCAGTACTTC
TRBJ1-2	NA	TRBV5-1	TRBD1	CASSVDGTVYGYTF	TGCGCCAGCAGCGTGGACGGGACAGTCTATGGCTACACCTTC
TRBJ2-7	NA	TRBV2	TRBD1	CASAGLGQPYEQYF	TGTGCCAGCGCAGGTCTGGGACAGCCGTACGAGCAGTACTTC
TRBJ2-1	NA	TRBV27	TRBD1	CASSSDSDRHPIEQFF	TGTGCCAGCAGTTCCGACTCGGACAGGCACCCTATTGAGCAGTTCTTC
TRBJ1-5	NA	TRBV2	TRBD1	CAGQGKTGTNQPQHF	TGTGCCGGCCAGGGTAAGACAGGGACCAATCAGCCCCAGCATTTT
TRBJ2-7	many	TRBV27	TRBD2	CASSLAVSYEQYF	TGCGCCAGCAGTCTAGCGGTCTCCTACGAGCAGTACTTC
TRBJ2-3	NA	TRBV27	NA	CASSLSISWGTDTQYF	TGTGCCAGCAGTTTATCGATTTCTTGGGGCACAGATACGCAGTATTTT
TRBJ2-7	few	TRBV27	TRBD1	CASSLSPRGIRYEQYF	TGTGCCAGCAGTTTATCCCCCAGGGGGATACGTTACGAGCAGTACTTC
TRBJ2-5	many	TRBV7-9	TRBD1	CASSAGTANLQETQYF	TGTGCCAGCAGCGCCGGGACAGCGAATTTACAAGAGACCCAGTACTTC
TRBJ2-1	NA	TRBV5-1	NA	CASSSSGAQLGRQFF	TGCGCCAGCAGCTCGTCAGGGGCGCAATTAGGTCGGCAGTTCTTC
TRBJ1-2	NA	TRBV29-1	TRBD1	CSADRGQGYTF	TGCAGCGCGGACAGGGGGCAGGGCTACACCTTC
TRBJ2-1	NA	TRBV4-2	NA	CASSYRLAESGGREQFF	TGTGCCAGCAGCTACAGGCTAGCGGAATCCGGGGGGCGTGAGCAGTTCTTC
TRBJ2-3	NA	TRBV7-3	NA	CASSPREATADTQYF	TGTGCCAGCAGCCCTCGAGAGGCAACGGCAGATACGCAGTATTTT
TRBJ2-5	NA	TRBV27	NA	CASSKGGTQETQYF	TGTGCCAGCAGTAAGGGGGGGACCCAAGAGACCCAGTACTTC
TRBJ2-1	NA	TRBV6-5	TRBD2	CASSYFGGRADNEQFF	TGTGCCAGCAGTTACTTTGGCGGGAGGGCCGACAATGAGCAGTTCTTC
TRBJ2-3	NA	TRBV20-1	TRBD2	CSALAGGVTDTQYF	TGCAGTGCCCTAGCGGGAGGGGTCACAGATACGCAGTATTTT
TRBJ2-5	NA	TRBV4-1	TRBD1	CASSPEGQPRETQYF	TGCGCCAGCAGCCCCGAGGGACAGCCCAGGGAGACCCAGTACTTC
TRBJ2-7	NA	TRBV5-1	NA	CASSPTGWREQYF	TGCGCCAGCAGCCCAACAGGGTGGAGGGAGCAGTACTTC
TRBJ2-7	NA	TRBV20-1	NA	CSVPLTDSYEQYF	TGCAGTGTACCCCTGACTGACTCCTACGAGCAGTACTTC
TRBJ2-5	NA	TRBV9	NA	CASSVASIPYNEQYF	TGTGCCAGCAGCGTAGCGAGTATCCCCTACAATGAGCAGTACTTC
TRBJ2-1	NA	TRBV5-1	NA	CASSLSLDNEQFF	TGCGCCAGCAGCTTGTCCCTAGACAATGAGCAGTTCTTC
TRBJ1-5	NA	TRBV30	NA	CAWSHGRGINQPQHF	TGTGCCTGGAGCCACGGGAGAGGGATCAATCAGCCCCAGCATTTT
TRBJ2-5	NA	TRBV7-2	TRBD2	CASSLVGGLAGRWVIQYF	TGTGCCAGCAGCTTAGTAGGGGGACTAGCGGGACGATGGGTGATCCAGTACTTC
TRBJ2-1	NA	TRBV20-1	NA	CSATTGNNEQFF	TGCAGTGCTACGACTGGAAACAATGAGCAGTTCTTC
TRBJ2-1	NA	TRBV4-1	NA	CASSQRTVHNEQFF	TGCGCCAGCAGCCAAAGGACTGTCCACAATGAGCAGTTCTTC
TRBJ2-7	many	TRBV12-3/TRBV12-4	TRBD1	CASSLRTGVGEQYF	TGTGCCAGCAGTCTTCGGACAGGGGTTGGCGAGCAGTACTTC
TRBJ2-5	NA	TRBV21-1	NA	CASSKCAGLAKETQYF	TGTGCCAGCAGCAAATGCGCGGGGTTAGCCAAAGAGACCCAGTACTTC
TRBJ2-3	NA	TRBV7-3	NA	CASSKGGPSTDTQYF	TGTGCCAGCAGCAAGGGGGGCCCTAGCACAGATACGCAGTATTTT
TRBJ1-6	NA	TRBV7-9	NA	CASSLDSRPLHF	TGTGCCAGCAGCTTGGACTCGAGACCCCTCCACTTT
TRBJ1-2	NA	TRBV12-3/TRBV12-4	TRBD1	CASSLRGPGQGVAGYTF	TGTGCCAGCAGTTTAAGGGGCCCCGGACAGGGGGTTGCTGGCTACACCTTC
TRBJ2-5	few	TRBV24-1	NA	CATSDHSDPSETQYF	TGTGCCACCAGTGATCACTCGGACCCGTCGGAGACCCAGTACTTC
TRBJ2-1	NA	TRBV7-9	TRBD2	CASSPRTSGSEQFF	TGTGCCAGCAGCCCCCGGACTAGCGGGAGTGAGCAGTTCTTC
TRBJ1-1	NA	TRBV6-1	NA	CASSVNRAKRAFF	TGTGCCAGCAGCGTAAACAGGGCCAAGAGGGCTTTCTTT
TRBJ2-3	NA	TRBV7-2	NA	CASSLGRAAGRAPDTQYF	TGTGCCAGCAGCTTAGGGCGAGCGGCGGGACGGGCCCCAGATACGCAGTATTTT
TRBJ2-7	NA	TRBV7-6	TRBD2	CASSKTAGGNYEQYF	TGTGCCAGCAGCAAAACAGCGGGAGGCAACTACGAGCAGTACTTC
TRBJ2-2	once	TRBV25-1	NA	CASSETTNTGELFF	TGTGCCAGCAGTGAAACCACGAACACCGGGGAGCTGTTTTTT
TRBJ1-2	few	TRBV20-1	NA	CSAGGRTVPYGYTF	TGCAGTGCTGGAGGCCGGACAGTACCCTATGGCTACACCTTC
TRBJ2-4	NA	TRBV18	TRBD1	CASPSGQGDIQYF	TGTGCCAGCCCCTCGGGACAGGGGGACATTCAGTACTTC
TRBJ2-7	NA	TRBV24-1	NA	CATSEWGRDEQYF	TGTGCCACCAGTGAATGGGGTCGCGACGAGCAGTACTTC
TRBJ1-4	NA	TRBV7-9	NA	CASSPWQGPATNEKLFF	TGTGCCAGCAGCCCATGGCAGGGGCCTGCAACTAATGAAAAACTGTTTTTT
TRBJ2-1	NA	TRBV28	NA	CASSTPTGVINEQFF	TGTGCCAGCAGCACACCTACCGGGGTTATCAATGAGCAGTTCTTC
TRBJ2-7	NA	TRBV12-3/TRBV12-4	NA	CASSLFQASKSSYEQYF	TGTGCCAGCAGTTTATTCCAGGCCTCCAAGAGCTCCTACGAGCAGTACTTC
TRBJ2-1	once	TRBV20-1	NA	CSASSSASPHNEQFF	TGCAGTGCTAGTTCGTCGGCTAGTCCTCACAATGAGCAGTTCTTC
TRBJ2-3	few	TRBV3-1	NA	CASSQLDTQYF	TGTGCCAGCAGCCAGCTCGATACGCAGTATTTT
TRBJ1-1	NA	TRBV29-1	NA	CSGIGQLMNTEAFF	TGCAGCGGAATCGGACAGTTAATGAACACTGAAGCTTTCTTT
TRBJ2-5	few	TRBV28	NA	CASSLLGNQETQYF	TGTGCCAGCAGTTTACTCGGGAACCAAGAGACCCAGTACTTC
TRBJ2-6	NA	TRBV29-1	TRBD1	CSGLTGGSSVLTF	TGCAGCGGCCTTACAGGGGGAAGCAGCGTCCTGACTTTC
TRBJ2-7	NA	TRBV6-1	NA	CASSANTRTYEQYF	TGTGCCAGCAGCGCGAACACTAGAACTTACGAGCAGTACTTC
TRBJ2-7	few	TRBV29-1	NA	CSVVPAVRIGEQYF	TGCAGCGTTGTTCCGGCCGTTAGGATCGGCGAGCAGTACTTC
TRBJ1-2	few	TRBV27	NA	CASSFRGPNYGYTF	TGTGCCAGCAGTTTCCGGGGTCCCAACTATGGCTACACCTTC
TRBJ2-2	NA	TRBV3-1	NA	CASSKGTPSPGELFF	TGTGCCAGCAGCAAAGGGACTCCCTCGCCCGGGGAGCTGTTTTTT
TRBJ2-7	NA	TRBV7-9	NA	CASSFSGPIARSEQYF	TGTGCCAGCAGCTTCTCCGGGCCAATCGCCAGGAGCGAGCAGTACTTC